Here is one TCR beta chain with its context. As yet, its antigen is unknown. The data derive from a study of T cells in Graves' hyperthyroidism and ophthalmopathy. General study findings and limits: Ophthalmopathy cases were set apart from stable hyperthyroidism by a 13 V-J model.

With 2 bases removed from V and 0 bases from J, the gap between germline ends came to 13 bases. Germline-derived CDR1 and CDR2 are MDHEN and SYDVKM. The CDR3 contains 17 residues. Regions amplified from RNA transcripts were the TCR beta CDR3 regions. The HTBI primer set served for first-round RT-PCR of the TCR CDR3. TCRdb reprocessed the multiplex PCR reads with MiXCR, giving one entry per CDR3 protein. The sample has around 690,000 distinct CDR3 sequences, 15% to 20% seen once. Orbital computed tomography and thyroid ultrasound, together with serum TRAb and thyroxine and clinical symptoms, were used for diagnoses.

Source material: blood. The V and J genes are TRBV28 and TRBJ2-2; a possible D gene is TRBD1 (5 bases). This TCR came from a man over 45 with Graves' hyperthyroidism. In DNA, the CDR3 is TGTGCCAGCAGTTTACCGGCTGACAGCGCGAACACCGGGGAGCTGTTTTTT. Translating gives CASSLPADSANTGELFF.